The 9 T cell receptor beta chains in this list originate from one sample, sequenced in a study of TIL therapy for anti-PD-1-resistant metastatic lung cancer. This was the immunoSEQ v3 assay. Data came from immunoSEQ multiplex PCR; TCRdb stores just in-frame clones and leaves some out. The sample has about 100,000 clones; 50% to 70% are singletons. Time point in this sample: pre-treatment sample, taken before nivolumab and TIL therapy. The tumor samples were excised metastases, mostly pleural nodules or supraclavicular lymph nodes. The material sequenced was tumor tissue, taken at baseline. The receptors come from a person between 30 and 79 years old with non-small cell lung cancer.

This clone was counted a single time. The genes are TRBV29-1 and TRBJ1-2; the D is unclear. The V end was cut by 6 bases, the J end by 8 bases, with 19 bases between. CDR1 is SQVTM, CDR2 ANQGSEA, per germline. This CDR3 has 13 residues. The CDR3 bases are TGCAGCGTAGCACCTCCGGGCTTCGGGGGCTACACCTTC. Translation gives CSVAPPGFGGYTF.

V and J are TRBV7-2 and TRBJ2-1, with D possibly matching TRBD1 (6 bases). The V and J ends lost 5 bases and 0 bases respectively, with 14 bases between them. Looked up from germline, CDR1 is SGHTA and CDR2 is FQGNSA. The CDR3 extends over 16 amino acids. Here the CDR3 reads CASSPTGISSYNEQFF. The CDR3 DNA follows: TGTGCCAGCAGCCCTACAGGGATCAGCTCCTACAATGAGCAGTTCTTC.

V usage is TRBV29-1 and J usage is TRBJ2-7; 7 bases map to TRBD2. The CDR3 runs to 13 residues. J gave up 7 bases and V 5 bases, and 11 bases lay outside the gene matches. The germline gives CDR1 SQVTM, CDR2 ANQGSEA. This CDR3 is CSVLIPGLPEQYF. In DNA form, the CDR3 reads TGCAGCGTTCTCATCCCGGGACTACCAGAGCAGTACTTC.

This clone was recorded once. The chain links TRBV6-5 to TRBJ2-1; weak D call: TRBD2 (6 bases). Deletions cut 0 bases from V and 0 bases from J, with 9 bases between. This CDR3 is built from 16 residues. Germline V gene data show CDR1 as MNHEY and CDR2 as SVGAGI. The CDR3 DNA follows: TGTGCCAGCAGTTACTCGTGGGGAGGCTCCTACAATGAGCAGTTCTTC. This gives the protein CASSYSWGGSYNEQFF.

This clone was detected a few times. V and J are TRBV10-2 and TRBJ2-5, with 11 bases matching TRBD2. CDR1 WSHSY and CDR2 SAAADI come from the germline V gene. Trimming took 10 bases from V and 3 from J; bases not matched to a gene: 4. This CDR3 contains 13 residues. In nucleotides, the CDR3 is TGCGCCACCTCGACTAGCGGGAAAGAGACCCAGTACTTC. Protein: CATSTSGKETQYF.

V usage is TRBV14 and J usage is TRBJ2-2; 9 nucleotides match TRBD1. The junction had 7 bases not matched to a gene; V was cut back by 6 bases and J by 5 bases. Per the germline V gene, CDR1 is SGHDN and CDR2 is FVKESK. CDR3 size: 15 residues. The CDR3 bases are TGTGCCAGCAGTCAACAGGGGGCGGGGACCGGGGAGCTGTTTTTT. This encodes CASSQQGAGTGELFF.

A few counts support this clone. V and J are TRBV7-9 and TRBJ1-3; D is unresolved. The germline V and J ends were trimmed by 7 bases and 0 bases, with 4 bases remaining between them. CDR1 and CDR2 (germline): SEHNR, FQNEAQ (reference sequence). This CDR3 is 12 amino acids long. The CDR3 spells CASIFSGNTIYF. The CDR3 nucleotides read TGTGCCAGCATTTTCTCTGGAAACACCATATATTTT.

The chain joins TRBV30 to TRBJ2-7; 10 nucleotides match TRBD1. The CDR3 is 15 amino acids. Trimming took 4 bases from V and 2 from J; bases not matched to a gene: 8. Germline assignment: CDR1 GTSNPN and CDR2 SVGIG (reference sequence). The CDR3 loop reads CAWKIAGTGAYEQYF. CDR3 nucleotides: TGTGCCTGGAAAATAGCCGGGACAGGGGCCTACGAGCAGTACTTC. Full variable domain (missing parts from reference TRBV30 and TRBJ2-7): SQTIHQWPATLVQPVGSPLSLECTVEGTSNPNLYWYRQAAGRGLQLLFYSVGIGQISSEVPQNLSASRPQDRQFILSSKKLLLSDSGFYLCAWKIAGTGAYEQYFGPGTRLTVT.

This clone was counted between two and nine times. V gene TRBV5-6 combines with J gene TRBJ2-7; the D is unclear. Germline assignment: CDR1 SGHDT and CDR2 YYEEEE. This CDR3 spans 12 amino acids. V was pared by 2 bases and J by 6 bases, with 9 bases between. Written as DNA, the CDR3 is TGTGCCAGCAGCTTCACAACAGCCGAGCAGTACTTC. Protein: CASSFTTAEQYF.